Listed below are T cell receptor beta chains from one sample, sequenced in a study of cytomegalovirus exposure and HLA in healthy donors. TCRdb's table, derived via immunoSEQ multiplex PCR, lists solely in-frame clones and lacks some. In total, the table holds approximately 140,000 clones. Sequenced sample: PBMCs. The receptors stem from a woman aged 18 to 35 in good health and CMV-seronegative. Each CDR3 is given with its conserved first and last residue. Each record gives: J gene, V gene, D gene, CDR3 protein, CDR3 DNA. A D gene is named only where the DNA matches it firmly.

TRBJ2-3 | TRBV25-1 | TRBD1 | CASSHTGATDTQYF | TGTGCCAGCAGTCATACAGGGGCCACAGATACGCAGTATTTT
TRBJ2-1 | TRBV27 | - | CASSLGSRWDNEQFF | TGTGCCAGCAGTTTAGGGAGTAGATGGGACAATGAGCAGTTCTTC
TRBJ2-5 | TRBV5-8 | - | CASSLELEQYF | TGTGCCAGCAGCTTGGAACTGGAGCAGTACTTC
TRBJ2-3 | TRBV27 | - | CASSWSGKSTDTQYF | TGTGCCAGCAGTTGGTCAGGGAAAAGCACAGATACGCAGTATTTT
TRBJ2-3 | TRBV27 | - | CASRRASTDTQYF | TGTGCCAGCAGGAGGGCTAGCACAGATACGCAGTATTTT
TRBJ1-2 | TRBV28 | - | CASKGDGYTF | TGTGCCAGCAAAGGGGATGGCTACACCTTC
TRBJ1-5 | TRBV7-8 | - | CASSPVRAGNQPQHF | TGTGCCAGCAGCCCAGTCAGGGCAGGGAATCAGCCCCAGCATTTT
TRBJ1-4 | TRBV6-5 | - | CAAGAGGTNEKLFF | TGTGCCGCTGGGGCCGGCGGAACTAATGAAAAACTGTTTTTT
TRBJ2-3 | TRBV2 | TRBD1 | CASSPVTGGVPDTQYF | TGTGCCAGCAGCCCTGTGACAGGGGGTGTCCCAGATACGCAGTATTTT
TRBJ2-3 | TRBV7-3 | - | CASSLTGLRTDTQYF | TGTGCCAGCAGCTTAACGGGACTTCGCACAGATACGCAGTATTTT